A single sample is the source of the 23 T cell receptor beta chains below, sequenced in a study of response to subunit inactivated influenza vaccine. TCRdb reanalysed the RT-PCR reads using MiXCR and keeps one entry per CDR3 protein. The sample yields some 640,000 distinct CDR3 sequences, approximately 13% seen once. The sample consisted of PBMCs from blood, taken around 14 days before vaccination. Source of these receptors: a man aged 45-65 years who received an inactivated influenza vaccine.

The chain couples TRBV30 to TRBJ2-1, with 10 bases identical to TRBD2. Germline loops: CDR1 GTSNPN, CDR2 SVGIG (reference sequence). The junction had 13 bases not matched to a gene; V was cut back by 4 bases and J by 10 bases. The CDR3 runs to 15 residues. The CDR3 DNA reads TGTGCCTGGACTCAGGGAGCTAGCGGGAGTTGGGAGCAGTTCTTC. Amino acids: CAWTQGASGSWEQFF.

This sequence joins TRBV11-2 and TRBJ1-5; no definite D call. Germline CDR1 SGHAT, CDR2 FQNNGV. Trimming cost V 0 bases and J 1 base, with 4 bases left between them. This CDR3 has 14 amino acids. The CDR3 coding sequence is TGTGCCAGCAGCTTAGATCTAAGCAATCAGCCCCAGCATTTT. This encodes CASSLDLSNQPQHF.

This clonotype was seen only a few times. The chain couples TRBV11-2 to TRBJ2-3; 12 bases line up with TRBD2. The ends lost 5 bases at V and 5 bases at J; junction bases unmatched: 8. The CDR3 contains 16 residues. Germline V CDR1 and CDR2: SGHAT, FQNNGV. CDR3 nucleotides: TGTGCCAGCAGCACGCGACTAGCGGGAGTCAGAGATACGCAGTATTTT. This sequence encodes CASSTRLAGVRDTQYF. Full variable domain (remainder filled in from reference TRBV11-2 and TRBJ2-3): EAGVAQSPRYKIIEKRQSVAFWCNPISGHATLYWYQQILGQGPKLLIQFQNNGVVDDSQLPKDRFSAERLKGVDSTLKIQPAKLEDSAVYLCASSTRLAGVRDTQYFGPGTRLTVL.

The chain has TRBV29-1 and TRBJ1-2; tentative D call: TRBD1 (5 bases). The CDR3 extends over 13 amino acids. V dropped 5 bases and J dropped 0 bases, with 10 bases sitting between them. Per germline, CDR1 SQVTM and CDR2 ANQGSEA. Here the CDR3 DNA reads TGCAGCGTTCGGCAACAGGCTAACTATGGCTACACCTTC. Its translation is CSVRQQANYGYTF.

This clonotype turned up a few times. The DNA of the CDR3 is TGTGCCAGCAGTTCAGGACGAGGTCAGCCCCAGCATTTT. Translation gives CASSSGRGQPQHF. The gene calls are TRBV6-2 or TRBV6-3 and TRBJ1-5; D is undetermined. CDR1 and CDR2 from the germline V gene are MNHEY and SVGEGT. The CDR3 has 13 residues. With 4 bases removed from V and 6 bases from J, the gap between germline ends came to 10 bases.

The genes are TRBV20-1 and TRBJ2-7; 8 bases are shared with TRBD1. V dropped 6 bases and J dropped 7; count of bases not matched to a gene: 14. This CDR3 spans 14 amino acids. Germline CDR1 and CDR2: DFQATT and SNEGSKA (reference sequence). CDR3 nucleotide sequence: TGCAGTGCCAAGGTGACAGGGGCCAGACAAGAGCAGTACTTC. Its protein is CSAKVTGARQEQYF.

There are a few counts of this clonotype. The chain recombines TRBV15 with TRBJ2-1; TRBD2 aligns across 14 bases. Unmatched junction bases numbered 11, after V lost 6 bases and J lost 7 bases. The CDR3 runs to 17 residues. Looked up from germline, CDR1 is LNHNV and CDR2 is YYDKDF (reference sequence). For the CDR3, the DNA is TGTGCCACCAGGATAAGGCGGGGGACTAGCGGGAGAAATGAGCAGTTCTTC. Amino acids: CATRIRRGTSGRNEQFF.

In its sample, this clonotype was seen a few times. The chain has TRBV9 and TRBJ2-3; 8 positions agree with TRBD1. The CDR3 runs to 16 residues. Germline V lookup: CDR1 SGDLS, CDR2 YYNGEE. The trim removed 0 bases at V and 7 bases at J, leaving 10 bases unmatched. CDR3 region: CASSVEAGGARNTQYF. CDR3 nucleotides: TGTGCCAGCAGCGTAGAAGCAGGGGGCGCAAGGAATACGCAGTATTTT.

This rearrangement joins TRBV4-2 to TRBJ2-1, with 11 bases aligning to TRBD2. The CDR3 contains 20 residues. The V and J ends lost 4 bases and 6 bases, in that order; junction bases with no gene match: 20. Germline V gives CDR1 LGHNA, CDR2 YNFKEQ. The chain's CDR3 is CASSPDRLAGKYPGGNEQFF. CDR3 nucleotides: TGTGCCAGCAGCCCCGATAGACTAGCGGGAAAATACCCGGGGGGCAATGAGCAGTTCTTC.

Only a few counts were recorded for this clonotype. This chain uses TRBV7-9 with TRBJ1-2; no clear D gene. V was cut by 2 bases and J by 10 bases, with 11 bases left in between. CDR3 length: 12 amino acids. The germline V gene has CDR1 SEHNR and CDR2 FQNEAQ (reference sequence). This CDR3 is CASSLFRFDYTF. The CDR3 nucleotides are TGTGCCAGCAGCTTATTCCGGTTTGACTACACCTTC.

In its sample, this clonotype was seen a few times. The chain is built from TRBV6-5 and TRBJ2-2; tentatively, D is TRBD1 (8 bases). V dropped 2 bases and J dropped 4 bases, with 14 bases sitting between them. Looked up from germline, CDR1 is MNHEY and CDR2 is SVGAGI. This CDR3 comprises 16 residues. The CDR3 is CASSYTGGGSTGELFF. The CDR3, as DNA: TGTGCCAGCAGTTACACAGGGGGGGGTAGCACCGGGGAGCTGTTTTTT.

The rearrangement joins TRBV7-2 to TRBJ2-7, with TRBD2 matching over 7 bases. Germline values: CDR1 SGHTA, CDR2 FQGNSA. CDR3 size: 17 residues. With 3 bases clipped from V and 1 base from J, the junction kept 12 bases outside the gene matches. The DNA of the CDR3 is TGTGCCAGCAGCTTTGGTGGTAGCGGGTTCCGATCCTACGAGCAGTACTTC. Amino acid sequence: CASSFGGSGFRSYEQYF.

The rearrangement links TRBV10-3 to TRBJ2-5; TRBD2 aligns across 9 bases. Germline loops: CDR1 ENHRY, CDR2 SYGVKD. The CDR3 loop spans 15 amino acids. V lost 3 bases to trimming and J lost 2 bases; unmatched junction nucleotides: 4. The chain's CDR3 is CAISDSGSKQETQYF. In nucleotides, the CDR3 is TGTGCCATCAGTGATAGCGGGAGTAAACAAGAGACCCAGTACTTC.

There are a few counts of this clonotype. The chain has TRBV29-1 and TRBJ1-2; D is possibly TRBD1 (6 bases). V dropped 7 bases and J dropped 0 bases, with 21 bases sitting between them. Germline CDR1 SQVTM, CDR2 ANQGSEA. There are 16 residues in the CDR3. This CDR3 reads CSAAGQTLGPNYGYTF. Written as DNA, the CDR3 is TGCAGCGCCGCGGGACAAACCCTCGGGCCTAACTATGGCTACACCTTC.

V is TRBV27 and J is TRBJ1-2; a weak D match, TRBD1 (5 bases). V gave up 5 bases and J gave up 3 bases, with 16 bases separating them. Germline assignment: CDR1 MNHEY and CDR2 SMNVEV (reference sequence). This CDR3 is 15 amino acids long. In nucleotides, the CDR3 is TGTGCCAGCAGTGTGTCCGGGGACCCGGACTATGGCTACACCTTC. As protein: CASSVSGDPDYGYTF.

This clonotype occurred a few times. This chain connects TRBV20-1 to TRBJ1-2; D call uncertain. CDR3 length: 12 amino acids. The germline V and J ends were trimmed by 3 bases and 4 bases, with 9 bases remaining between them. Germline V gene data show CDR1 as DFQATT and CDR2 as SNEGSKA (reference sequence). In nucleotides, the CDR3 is TGCAGTGCTAGCTGGGCCGCCTATGGCTACACCTTC. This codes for CSASWAAYGYTF.

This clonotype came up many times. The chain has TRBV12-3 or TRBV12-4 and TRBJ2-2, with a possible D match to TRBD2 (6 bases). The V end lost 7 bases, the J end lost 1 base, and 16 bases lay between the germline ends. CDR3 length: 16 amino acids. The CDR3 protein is CASTTEGYQNTGELFF. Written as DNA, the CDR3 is TGTGCCAGCACTACGGAGGGGTACCAGAACACCGGGGAGCTGTTTTTT.

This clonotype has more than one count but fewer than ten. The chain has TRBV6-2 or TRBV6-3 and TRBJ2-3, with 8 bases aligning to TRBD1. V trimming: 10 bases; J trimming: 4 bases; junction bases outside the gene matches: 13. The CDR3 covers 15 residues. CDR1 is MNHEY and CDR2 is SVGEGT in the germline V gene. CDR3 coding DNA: TGTGCCAACACCTTTCAGGGGGCGCGGGCAGATACGCAGTATTTT. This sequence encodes CANTFQGARADTQYF.

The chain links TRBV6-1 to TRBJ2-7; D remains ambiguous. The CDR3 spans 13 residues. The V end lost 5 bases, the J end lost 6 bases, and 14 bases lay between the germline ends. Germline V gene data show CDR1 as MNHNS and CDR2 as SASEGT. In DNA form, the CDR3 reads TGTGCCAGCAGTCCCATGGAAGTGGGCGAGCAGTACTTC. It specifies CASSPMEVGEQYF.

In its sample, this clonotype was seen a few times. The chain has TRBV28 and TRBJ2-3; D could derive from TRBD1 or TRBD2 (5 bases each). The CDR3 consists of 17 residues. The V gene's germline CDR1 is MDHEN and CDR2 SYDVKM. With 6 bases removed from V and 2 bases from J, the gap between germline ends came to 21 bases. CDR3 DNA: TGTGCCAGCAGCCGCCTCTGGGGACCGACAAACACAGATACGCAGTATTTT. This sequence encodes CASSRLWGPTNTDTQYF.

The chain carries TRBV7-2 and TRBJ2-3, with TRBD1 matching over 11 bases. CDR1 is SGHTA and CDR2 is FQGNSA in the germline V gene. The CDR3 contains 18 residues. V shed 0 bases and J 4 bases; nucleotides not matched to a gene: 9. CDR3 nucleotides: TGTGCCAGCAGCTTAGCCCAATTGGACAGGGGGCTGTCAGATACGCAGTATTTT. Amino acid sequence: CASSLAQLDRGLSDTQYF.

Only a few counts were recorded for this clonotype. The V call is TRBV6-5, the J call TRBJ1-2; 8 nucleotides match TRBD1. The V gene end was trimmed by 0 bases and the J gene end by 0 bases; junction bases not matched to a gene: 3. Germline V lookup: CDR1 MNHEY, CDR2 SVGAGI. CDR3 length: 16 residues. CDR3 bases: TGTGCCAGCAGTTACTCCGGGACAGGTCCTAACTATGGCTACACCTTC. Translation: CASSYSGTGPNYGYTF.

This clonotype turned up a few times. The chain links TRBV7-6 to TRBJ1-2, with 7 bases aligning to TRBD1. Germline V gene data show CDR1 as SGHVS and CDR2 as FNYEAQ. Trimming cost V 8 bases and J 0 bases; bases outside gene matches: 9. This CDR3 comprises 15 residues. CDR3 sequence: CASGGRGIANYGYTF. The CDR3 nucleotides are TGTGCCAGCGGGGGCAGGGGGATAGCTAACTATGGCTACACCTTC.